The T cell receptor beta chain described here comes from a study of CD8 T cells in Susac syndrome. Study-wide context: Patients with Susac syndrome, at blood draw, were therapy-naive, on corticosteroids, or on intravenous immunoglobulin alone.

Losses at the gene ends were 6 bases for V and 8 bases for J; bases not matched to a gene: 9. Looked up from germline, CDR1 is MNHNY and CDR2 is SVGAGI (reference sequence). This CDR3 is 14 amino acids long. When the RNA was reverse transcribed, random hexamers were used with an input of about 0.5 to 1 ug. TCRdb redid the calling of the immunoSEQ multiplex PCR reads with MiXCR, one entry per CDR3 protein. The sample lists some 200,000 distinct CDR3 sequences; approximately 94% were seen once. The sequenced sample was CD4+ T cells from PBMCs. This rearrangement joins TRBV6-6 to TRBJ1-2; 10 nucleotides match TRBD1. The source of this sequence is a human donor with Susac syndrome. The CDR3 here is CASSPGGQGFGYTF. The DNA for the CDR3 is TGTGCCAGCAGCCCGGGGGGACAGGGGTTCGGCTACACCTTC.